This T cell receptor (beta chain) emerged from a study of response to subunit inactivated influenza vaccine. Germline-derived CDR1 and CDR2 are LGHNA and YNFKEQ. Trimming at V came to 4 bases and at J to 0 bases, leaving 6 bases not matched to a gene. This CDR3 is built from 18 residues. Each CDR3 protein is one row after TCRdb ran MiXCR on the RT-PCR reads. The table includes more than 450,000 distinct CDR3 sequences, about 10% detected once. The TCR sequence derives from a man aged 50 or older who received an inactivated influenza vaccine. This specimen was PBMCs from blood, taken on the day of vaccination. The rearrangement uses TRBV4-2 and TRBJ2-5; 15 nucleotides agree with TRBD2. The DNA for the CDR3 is TGTGCCAGCAGCCGTGGACTAGCGGGAGGGCCATACCAAGAGACCCAGTACTTC. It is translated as CASSRGLAGGPYQETQYF.